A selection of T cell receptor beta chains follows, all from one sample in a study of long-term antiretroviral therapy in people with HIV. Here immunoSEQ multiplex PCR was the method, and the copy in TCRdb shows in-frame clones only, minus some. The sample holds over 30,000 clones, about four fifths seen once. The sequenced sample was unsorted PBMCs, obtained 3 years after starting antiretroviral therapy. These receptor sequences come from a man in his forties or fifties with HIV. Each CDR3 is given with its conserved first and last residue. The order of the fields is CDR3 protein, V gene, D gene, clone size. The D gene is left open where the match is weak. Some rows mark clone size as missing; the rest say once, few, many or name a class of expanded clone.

CDR3 protein: CASSEYGRDGEAFF
V gene: TRBV25-1
D gene: -
clone size: -

CDR3 protein: CASSLGGAVTGELFF
V gene: TRBV5-1
D gene: -
clone size: -

CDR3 protein: CASSVRDRASGNYGYTF
V gene: TRBV14
D gene: TRBD1
clone size: -

CDR3 protein: CASRAQRTGNQPQHF
V gene: TRBV2
D gene: TRBD1
clone size: -

CDR3 protein: CASSLGQGRSPLHF
V gene: TRBV28
D gene: -
clone size: few

CDR3 protein: CASSQGDTQAKNIQYF
V gene: TRBV4-1
D gene: -
clone size: -

CDR3 protein: CASSGRAGMPQEQFF
V gene: TRBV7-8
D gene: TRBD2
clone size: -

CDR3 protein: CASSSPGSRSSYNEQFF
V gene: TRBV5-1
D gene: -
clone size: -

CDR3 protein: CASSQVRGDTQYF
V gene: TRBV4-3
D gene: -
clone size: -

CDR3 protein: CASSLRGSSGANVLTF
V gene: TRBV7-2
D gene: -
clone size: -

CDR3 protein: CASSFGGGERGEQYF
V gene: TRBV5-4
D gene: -
clone size: -

CDR3 protein: CASSFVGSSTLGYTF
V gene: TRBV5-8
D gene: -
clone size: few

CDR3 protein: CASSFAVGYEQYF
V gene: TRBV11-2
D gene: -
clone size: -

CDR3 protein: CAGEGAPNYGYTF
V gene: TRBV2
D gene: TRBD1
clone size: -

CDR3 protein: CASSFGLGGYEQYF
V gene: TRBV5-6
D gene: -
clone size: -

CDR3 protein: CASNSRGQTREQYF
V gene: TRBV13
D gene: TRBD1
clone size: -

CDR3 protein: CASSNRAQGEGFF
V gene: TRBV19
D gene: -
clone size: -

CDR3 protein: CASSYPGVGNQPQHF
V gene: TRBV6-5
D gene: -
clone size: -

CDR3 protein: CASSLLGANVLTF
V gene: TRBV5-6
D gene: -
clone size: once